Following are 23 T cell receptor beta chains from one sample sequenced in a study of blood T cells in healthy people across ages. Through a sample-barcoded 5' primer and a J-beta primer mix, a second PCR was run for roughly 7 to 11 cycles. TCRdb processed the 5' RACE reads anew with MiXCR; each CDR3 protein has one entry. This table holds over 700,000 distinct CDR3 sequences, 40% to 65% found once. Sequencing used blood. The origin of the receptors is a man at least 80 years old in good health.

The chain has TRBV27 and TRBJ2-1; D is undetermined. The CDR3 runs 16 residues. Trimming stripped 6 bases from V and 4 bases from J, with 19 bases between. The germline CDR1 and CDR2 sequences are MNHEY and SMNVEV (reference sequence). The CDR3 DNA reads TGTGCCAGCAGCAATTACGGTGGTATATCTTACAATGAGCAGTTCTTC. Protein sequence: CASSNYGGISYNEQFF.

J is TRBJ2-1 and V is TRBV9; TRBD1 matches at 7 bases. The CDR3 extends over 14 amino acids. The J segment lost 9 bases and the V segment lost 0 bases, leaving 6 bases of the junction unmatched. Per the germline V gene, CDR1 is SGDLS and CDR2 is YYNGEE. The CDR3: CASSVAIPGGEQFF. The CDR3 nucleotides read TGTGCCAGCAGCGTAGCCATCCCAGGGGGTGAGCAGTTCTTC.

The chain joins TRBV16 to TRBJ1-2; 7 bases map to TRBD1. With 2 bases clipped from V and 0 bases from J, the junction kept 3 bases outside the gene matches. CDR1 is KGHSY, CDR2 FQNENV, per germline. The CDR3 extends over 15 amino acids. CDR3 sequence reads: CASSQGTVANYGYTF. CDR3 nucleotide sequence: TGTGCCAGCAGCCAAGGGACAGTAGCTAACTATGGCTACACCTTC.

This chain links TRBV20-1 with TRBJ2-5, with 8 bases that match TRBD2. The J call is uncertain, as TRBJ2-7 better fits the DNA end. This CDR3 is 13 amino acids long. Per the germline V gene, CDR1 is DFQATT and CDR2 is SNEGSKA (reference sequence). In DNA form, the CDR3 reads TGCAGTGCTACCGACGGGGGGGTACACGAGCAGTACTTC. Protein product: CSATDGGVHEQYF.

For this clonotype: It may be a read error: a sequence one base away is much more abundant. The chain joins TRBV20-1 to TRBJ2-1, with D perhaps matching TRBD2 (6 bases). The better agreement between TRBJ2-7 and the DNA end casts doubt on the J call. This CDR3 region has 16 residues. Germline values: CDR1 DFQATT, CDR2 SNEGSKA (reference sequence). The CDR3 spells CSARDNGGITYNEQYF. CDR3 bases: TGCAGTGCTAGAGATAATGGCGGGATTACCTACAATGAGCAGTACTTC.

The chain couples TRBV9 to TRBJ1-2, with 12 positions matching TRBD1. Germline assignment: CDR1 SGDLS and CDR2 YYNGEE. The V gene end was trimmed by 3 bases and the J gene end by 2 bases; junction bases not matched to a gene: 5. The CDR3 is 16 residues long. DNA for the CDR3: TGTGCCAGCAGCGCCCGCGGGACAGGGGGCAACTATGGCTACACCTTC. Its translation is CASSARGTGGNYGYTF.

This clonotype has more than one count but fewer than ten. This sequence joins TRBV4-1 and TRBJ2-5; possible D gene TRBD2, 6 bases. V was cut by 0 bases and J by 2 bases, with 13 bases left in between. The CDR3 runs 16 residues. Germline lookup yields CDR1 MGHRA and CDR2 YSYEKL. CDR3 in DNA: TGCGCCAGCAGCCAAGATGGTGGGAGGCCTCAAGAGACCCAGTACTTC. It encodes CASSQDGGRPQETQYF.

The V and J genes are TRBV10-3 and TRBJ2-2; TRBD2 matches at 12 bases. The CDR3 runs to 17 residues. Per germline, CDR1 ENHRY and CDR2 SYGVKD. V was clipped by 6 bases and J by 0 bases; unmatched bases: 5. CDR3 protein: CAIRGTSGQTNTGELFF. The CDR3 DNA follows: TGTGCCATCAGGGGGACTAGCGGGCAGACGAACACCGGGGAGCTGTTTTTT.

Concerning this clonotype: A read error may be the cause here, since a much bigger clone is one base away. The V call is TRBV5-6, the J call TRBJ2-7; the D gene is possibly TRBD2 (5 bases). Germline CDR1 and CDR2: SGHDT and YYEEEE. The CDR3 runs 14 residues. Written as DNA, the CDR3 is TGTGCCAGCAGCTTGGGGGGAGACTCCTACGGGCAGTACTTC. It translates to CASSLGGDSYGQYF.

The chain has TRBV6-5 and TRBJ2-1, with a tentative D call TRBD1 (6 bases). V lost 5 bases to trimming and J lost 6 bases, with 11 bases between them. This CDR3 is built from 13 residues. Per the germline V gene, CDR1 is MNHEY and CDR2 is SVGAGI. CDR3 DNA: TGTGCCAGCAGTAGAAGGGGGAGCAATGAGCAGTTCTTC. Translation: CASSRRGSNEQFF.

This sequence joins TRBV20-1 and TRBJ1-2; no reliable D call. Trimming shortened V by 6 bases and J by 2 bases, and 10 bases separated the two germline ends. The CDR3 is made up of 12 amino acids. CDR1 is DFQATT and CDR2 is SNEGSKA in the germline V gene (reference sequence). This CDR3 is CSAANDNYGYTF. DNA of the CDR3: TGCAGTGCCGCGAACGACAACTATGGCTACACCTTC.

The chain uses TRBV5-1 and TRBJ2-5; 9 nucleotides align to TRBD1. The DNA end is a closer match to TRBJ2-7, so the J assignment may be wrong. The CDR3 sequence is 13 residues long. Germline values: CDR1 SGHRS, CDR2 YFSETQ. The CDR3 loop reads CASSRTGAAEQYF. DNA for the CDR3: TGCGCCAGCAGCCGGACAGGGGCGGCCGAGCAGTACTTC.

The chain links TRBV27 to TRBJ2-5; a weak D match, TRBD1 (5 bases). The CDR3 extends over 18 amino acids. Looked up from germline, CDR1 is MNHEY and CDR2 is SMNVEV (reference sequence). V shed 5 bases and J shed 1 base, with 23 bases lying between them. The DNA for the CDR3 is TGTGCCAGCAGTCCAGGGATTCGGGCCACCCTGCGCCAAGAGACCCAGTACTTC. It specifies CASSPGIRATLRQETQYF.

The genes are TRBV5-5 and TRBJ1-4; D gene uncertain. Between the trimmed V and J ends, which lost 7 bases and 8 bases, there was a span of 6 bases. The CDR3 runs 10 residues. The germline V gene encodes CDR1 SGHKS and CDR2 YYEKEE (reference sequence). The CDR3 loop reads CASLGEKLFF. The CDR3 nucleotides are TGTGCCAGCCTGGGGGAAAAACTGTTTTTT.

This clonotype was counted ten times or more. The rearrangement links TRBV29-1 to TRBJ2-7; D is possibly TRBD1 (5 bases). V shed 4 bases and J shed 7 bases, with 11 bases lying between them. Germline V CDR1 and CDR2: SQVTM, ANQGSEA. The CDR3 has 11 residues. CDR3 amino acids: CSVVAGREQYF. DNA of the CDR3: TGCAGCGTTGTTGCAGGGCGGGAGCAGTACTTC.

The chain is built from TRBV11-3 and TRBJ2-5, with D tentatively TRBD1 (6 bases). The germline CDR1 and CDR2 sequences are SGHNT and YENEEA. V was pared by 7 bases and J by 0 bases, with 12 bases between. This CDR3 has 14 amino acids. DNA for the CDR3: TGTGCCAGCACCCAAGGGGGAGACCAAGAGACCCAGTACTTC. The encoded protein is CASTQGGDQETQYF.

V usage is TRBV5-1 and J usage is TRBJ2-7; 8 bases fit TRBD1. Germline assignment: CDR1 SGHRS and CDR2 YFSETQ. V lost 5 bases to trimming and J lost 5 bases; unmatched junction nucleotides: 12. The CDR3 covers 15 residues. CDR3 protein: CASRLSGQGRDEQYF. The CDR3 coding sequence is TGCGCCAGCAGGTTATCTGGACAGGGTCGCGACGAGCAGTACTTC. The whole variable domain, remainder taken from reference TRBV5-1 and TRBJ2-7, is KAGVTQTPRYLIKTRGQQVTLSCSPISGHRSVSWYQQTPGQGLQFLFEYFSETQRNKGNFPGRFSGRQFSNSRSEMNVSTLELGDSALYLCASRLSGQGRDEQYFGPGTRLTVT.

The J gene is TRBJ2-7, the V gene TRBV20-1, with D unresolved. CDR1 DFQATT and CDR2 SNEGSKA come from the germline V gene (reference sequence). V was cut by 5 bases and J by 6 bases, with 11 bases left in between. The CDR3 sequence is 11 residues long. The CDR3 DNA reads as TGCAGTGCTGGGATAGCTTCCGAGCAGTACTTC. Amino acids: CSAGIASEQYF.

This clonotype was detected many times. V gene TRBV20-1 combines with J gene TRBJ2-5, with TRBD1 matching 8 bases. This CDR3 has 15 amino acids. Trimming at V came to 5 bases and at J to 4 bases, leaving 12 bases not matched to a gene. CDR1 and CDR2 (germline): DFQATT, SNEGSKA (reference sequence). DNA of the CDR3: TGCAGTGCTCGGTCGACAGGGGCGCGTAGAGAGACCCAGTACTTC. Protein product: CSARSTGARRETQYF.

The genes are TRBV24-1 and TRBJ2-5; TRBD1 or TRBD2 may be the D gene (6 bases each). CDR1 KGHDR and CDR2 SFDVKD come from the germline V gene. The CDR3 extends over 17 amino acids. V gave up 3 bases and J gave up 11 bases, with 27 bases separating them. The CDR3 DNA reads TGTGCCACCAGTGATGCCTCGGGGGCGCGGGGAAGAAATGAGCAGTACTTC. It yields the protein CATSDASGARGRNEQYF.

This clonotype has more than one count but fewer than ten. The chain couples TRBV12-3 or TRBV12-4 to TRBJ2-5, with D perhaps matching TRBD1 (6 bases). The CDR3 spans 14 residues. The V and J ends lost 7 bases and 2 bases respectively, with 14 bases between them. CDR3 bases: TGTGCCAGCAATTCGGGGACACCACAAGAGACCCAGTACTTC. This sequence encodes CASNSGTPQETQYF.

The V gene is TRBV20-1, the J gene TRBJ2-7, with a weak D call TRBD1 (5 bases). The germline V and J ends were trimmed by 3 bases and 1 base, with 19 bases remaining between them. This CDR3 has 16 amino acids. Per the germline V gene, CDR1 is DFQATT and CDR2 is SNEGSKA (reference sequence). The CDR3 DNA sequence: TGCAGTGCTAGGGCCTTAGGGGTACTGGGTTCCTACGAGCAGTACTTC. Translation gives CSARALGVLGSYEQYF.

This chain links TRBV5-1 with TRBJ2-1, with D perhaps matching TRBD2 (7 bases). From germline, CDR1 is SGHRS and CDR2 YFSETQ. There are 13 residues in the CDR3. Trimming pared 8 bases from V and 7 bases from J, leaving 16 bases between. The chain's CDR3 is CASRGEGHNEQFF. DNA of the CDR3: TGCGCCAGTAGGGGGGAGGGCCATAATGAGCAGTTCTTC.